This T cell receptor (beta chain) was profiled in a study of shared clonotypes between healthy human individuals. This clone was seen only a few times. The study ran the assay at deep level. Profiling relied on immunoSEQ multiplex PCR, and the TCRdb table lists in-frame clones only, not all of them. The sample consists of about 660,000 clones, less than 85% of them appearing once. V lost 8 bases to trimming and J lost 4 bases; unmatched junction nucleotides: 9. Germline CDR1 SNHLY, CDR2 FYNNEI. The CDR3 runs 15 residues. This sequence joins TRBV2 and TRBJ2-5; 11 bases fit TRBD2. The clonotype comes from a woman younger than 45 in good health. Material: memory CD4+ T cells sorted from blood. Subset indicated: CD45RA-negative fraction. DNA of the CDR3: TGTGCCAGCTCGCCAGCACTAGCGGGAGCAGAGACCCAGTACTTC. Translated: CASSPALAGAETQYF.